A selection of T cell receptor beta chains follows, all from one sample in a study of OX40 agonist ivuxolimab in advanced cancers. Assay used: immunoSEQ multiplex PCR; TCRdb lists only in-frame clones, some missing. The sample records about 14,000 clones, under 95% being singletons. Sequencing used CD4+ or CD8+ T cells sorted from blood, obtained in a trial of the OX40 agonist ivuxolimab. The receptors derive from an adult with an advanced solid tumor such as melanoma, head and neck, liver or kidney cancer. Each CDR3 is given with its conserved first and last residue. A D gene is named only where the DNA matches it firmly.

V: TRBV7-8
D: TRBD2
J: TRBJ2-2
length: 18
CDR3: CASSHSNWAGVYTGELFF

V: TRBV6-1
D: TRBD2
J: TRBJ2-2
length: 16
CDR3: CASNDEASGRTGELFF

V: TRBV28
D: TRBD2
J: TRBJ2-7
length: 15
CDR3: CASSFPRGGFDEQYF

V: TRBV5-6
D: -
J: TRBJ2-7
length: 14
CDR3: CASSFSGSWYEQYF

V: TRBV7-6
D: -
J: TRBJ1-1
length: 15
CDR3: CASSTLAGTNTEAFF

V: TRBV27
D: TRBD1
J: TRBJ1-1
length: 14
CDR3: CASSLTGSDTEAFF

V: TRBV7-6
D: TRBD2
J: TRBJ2-7
length: 16
CDR3: CASSLETSGRAGEQYF

V: TRBV19
D: -
J: TRBJ2-7
length: 12
CDR3: CASSIQGGEQYF

V: TRBV7-3
D: TRBD1
J: TRBJ2-1
length: 15
CDR3: CASSPAGGSYNEQFF

V: TRBV2
D: TRBD1
J: TRBJ2-1
length: 13
CDR3: CATTGYLEDEQFF

V: TRBV11-2
D: -
J: TRBJ1-1
length: 15
CDR3: CASSPGGGHDTEAFF

V: TRBV9
D: -
J: TRBJ1-2
length: 13
CDR3: CASSVVTGSGYTF

V: TRBV30
D: TRBD2
J: TRBJ2-3
length: 13
CDR3: CAWILAGVDTQYF

V: TRBV7-9
D: -
J: TRBJ2-1
length: 15
CDR3: CASSLGSGRQNEQFF

V: TRBV10-2
D: TRBD1
J: TRBJ1-1
length: 13
CDR3: CASSGGMNTEAFF

V: TRBV7-8
D: TRBD2
J: TRBJ2-7
length: 17
CDR3: CASSSSTSGRFSYEQYF

V: TRBV4-2
D: -
J: TRBJ1-2
length: 16
CDR3: CASSLETGLGNYGYTF

V: TRBV11-2
D: -
J: TRBJ2-1
length: 16
CDR3: CASSLGEWDRYNEQFF

V: TRBV19
D: -
J: TRBJ1-1
length: 14
CDR3: CASSIGVRGTEAFF

V: TRBV10-2
D: TRBD1
J: TRBJ1-1
length: 14
CDR3: CASTPTGVITEAFF

V: TRBV18
D: TRBD1
J: TRBJ2-1
length: 15
CDR3: CASSPRTGGLNEQFF

V: TRBV7-9
D: -
J: TRBJ1-2
length: 11
CDR3: CASSSGYGYTF

V: TRBV28
D: TRBD2
J: TRBJ2-7
length: 16
CDR3: CASSPGLAGSSYEQYF

V: TRBV28
D: -
J: TRBJ2-1
length: 15
CDR3: CASSLPGGIDNEQFF

V: TRBV9
D: TRBD2
J: TRBJ2-7
length: 14
CDR3: CASSVEGGKGEQYF

V: TRBV9
D: TRBD2
J: TRBJ2-2
length: 17
CDR3: CASSFREGAGGTGELFF

V: TRBV19
D: -
J: TRBJ2-7
length: 16
CDR3: CASSSGLAGRRDEQYF

V: TRBV30
D: TRBD1
J: TRBJ1-4
length: 13
CDR3: CASAQGANEKLFF

V: TRBV5-4
D: -
J: TRBJ2-1
length: 15
CDR3: CASSSSSGYYNEQFF

V: TRBV29-1
D: -
J: TRBJ2-3
length: 12
CDR3: CSAIQGVDTQYF

V: TRBV9
D: TRBD1
J: TRBJ1-2
length: 14
CDR3: CASSPYTGGGGYTF

V: TRBV13
D: TRBD2
J: TRBJ2-5
length: 16
CDR3: CASSTGLAGEQETQYF

V: TRBV28
D: -
J: TRBJ2-3
length: 18
CDR3: CASSSSSLAGGRTDTQYF

V: TRBV11-2
D: -
J: TRBJ2-1
length: 10
CDR3: CASSLYEQFF

V: TRBV19
D: -
J: TRBJ2-7
length: 13
CDR3: CATRRELPYEQYF

V: TRBV13
D: -
J: TRBJ2-2
length: 12
CDR3: CASSLGTGELFF

V: TRBV2
D: -
J: TRBJ2-1
length: 14
CDR3: CASRGKGSYNEQFF

V: TRBV29-1
D: -
J: TRBJ1-2
length: 13
CDR3: CSVPQGNNYGYTF

V: TRBV4-3
D: -
J: TRBJ2-7
length: 15
CDR3: CASSQDSAGSYEQYF